This TCR beta chain was documented in a study of T cell responses to AZD1222 COVID-19 vaccine. Repertoires were generated with immunoSEQ multiplex PCR, while TCRdb's copy carries only in-frame clones and drops some. The sample includes more than 150,000 clones, around 90% of them seen just once. Trimming stripped 5 bases from V and 1 base from J, with 18 bases between. Germline CDR1 is MDHEN and CDR2 is SYDVKM. This CDR3 has 17 residues. A single count supports this clone. V and J are TRBV28 and TRBJ2-1; D may correspond to TRBD1 or TRBD2 (5 bases each). The sample was peripheral blood, taken 28 days after the second AZD1222 dose. The sequence derives from an adult who received the AZD1222 COVID-19 vaccine. The CDR3 here is CASSLLPGRASYNEQFF. For the CDR3, the DNA is TGTGCCAGCAGTCTCCTCCCGGGACGGGCGTCCTACAATGAGCAGTTCTTC.